This T cell receptor beta chain is drawn from a study of OX40 agonist ivuxolimab in advanced cancers. For the wider study: The costimulatory receptor OX40 (CD134) was targeted by ivuxolimab, a fully human IgG2 agonistic monoclonal antibody. Intravenous ivuxolimab was administered to patients every 2 weeks at six dose levels: 0.01, 0.1, 0.3, 1.5, 3 and 10 mg/kg. Of the roughly 50 dose-escalation patients, hepatocellular carcinoma was present in approximately 20, melanoma in approximately 15, renal cell carcinoma in 9 and head and neck cancer in 9. The dose-escalation cohort was around 84% male with a mean age of about 60 years, ranging from about 20 to 85. Patients were allowed to have had prior anti-PD-1, anti-PD-L1 or anti-CTLA-4 therapy, and approximately 43% of the dose-escalation patients had previously received checkpoint inhibitors. Partial responses occurred in three dose-escalation patients, of whom one had hepatocellular carcinoma and two had cutaneous melanoma. Peripheral TCRbeta sequencing was intended to test whether TCR sequence diversity was altered and clonal T-cell expansion was caused by ivuxolimab. The paper describes the monotherapy dose-escalation part (N = 52 patients) of the phase I trial of ivuxolimab.

A remark on this clone: The target of this receptor is not known. Base qualities are missing; no much larger clone stands one base away.

The paper as a whole reports these results and caveats: In the 0.1-3.0 mg/kg groups, partial responders were among the patients with the lowest normalized peripheral clonal expansion, particularly in CD8+ T cells. After ivuxolimab, expanded clones were on average more numerous among CD8+ T cells than among CD4+ T cells. Low levels of normalized T-cell clonal expansion were also seen in some nonresponding patients. At doses of 0.1 to 3.0 mg/kg, clonal expansion of both CD4+ and CD8+ blood T cells was observed from baseline to week 6. The antigen specificity of the clonally expanded peripheral T cells was not determined.

Patients with a history of autoimmune disease or receiving systemic immunosuppression were excluded from the trial. Peripheral blood for TCR sequencing was collected from all dose cohorts at baseline, on cycle 4 day 1, and on cycle 7 day 1. Samples came from an open-label, multicenter, first-in-human phase I dose-escalation trial of ivuxolimab. Adults with locally advanced or metastatic melanoma, renal cell, hepatocellular, or head and neck squamous cell carcinoma were enrolled in the trial. Before TCR sequencing, CD4+ T cells and CD8+ T cells were sorted from peripheral blood as separate populations. The germline V end is reduced by 2 bases and the J end by 0 bases; junction bases left unmatched: 1. Measured from the cysteine to the phenylalanine, the CDR3 is 15 residues long. CDR3 DNA only is kept here, 45 bases in frame from base 1. The CDR1 and CDR2 encoded by the germline V gene are SGHRS and YFSETQ.

For sequencing of the TCRbeta CDR3 region, genomic DNA was extracted from the sorted cells. TCRbeta CDR3 regions were sequenced using the immunoSEQ Assay. The immuneACCESS repertoire file appears here via TCRdb, limited to in-frame rearrangements. These files lack a portion of the clones; in checked studies, under half of the deficit traces to unresolved V genes, and the cause of the others is not known. The table for this sample lists roughly 87,000 clones; about nine tenths of them were counted only once. In total, the top ten clones hold roughly 0.64% of the sample. This clonotype originated in an adult with an advanced solid tumor such as melanoma, head and neck, liver or kidney cancer. Sequencing used CD4+ or CD8+ T cells sorted from blood, obtained in a trial of the OX40 agonist ivuxolimab. The sequence links TRBV5-1 to TRBJ2-7; 11 central nucleotides agree with TRBD2. The CDR3 is CASSFGTSGSYEQYF. In nucleotide form, the sequence is TGCGCCAGCAGCTTTGGGACTAGCGGCTCCTACGAGCAGTACTTC.